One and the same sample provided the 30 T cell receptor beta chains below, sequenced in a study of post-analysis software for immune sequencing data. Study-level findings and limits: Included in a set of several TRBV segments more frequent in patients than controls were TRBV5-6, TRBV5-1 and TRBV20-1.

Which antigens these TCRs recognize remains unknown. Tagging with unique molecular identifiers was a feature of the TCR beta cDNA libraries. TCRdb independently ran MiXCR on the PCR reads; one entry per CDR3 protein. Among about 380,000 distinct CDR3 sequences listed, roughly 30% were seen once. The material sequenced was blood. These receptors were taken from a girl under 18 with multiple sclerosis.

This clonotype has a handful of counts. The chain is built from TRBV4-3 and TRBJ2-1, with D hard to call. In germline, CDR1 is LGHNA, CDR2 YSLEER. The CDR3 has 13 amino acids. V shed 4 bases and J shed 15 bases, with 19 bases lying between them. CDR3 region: CASSLGRKQVRFF. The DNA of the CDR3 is TGCGCCAGCAGCCTCGGGCGGAAGCAAGTTAGGTTCTTC.

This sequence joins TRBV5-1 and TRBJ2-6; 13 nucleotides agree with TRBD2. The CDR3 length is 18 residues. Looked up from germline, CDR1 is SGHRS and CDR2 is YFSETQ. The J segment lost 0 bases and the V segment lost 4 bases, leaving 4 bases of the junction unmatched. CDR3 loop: CASSPRTSGSSGANVLTF. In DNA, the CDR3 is TGCGCCAGCAGCCCACGGACTAGCGGGAGCTCTGGGGCCAACGTCCTGACTTTC. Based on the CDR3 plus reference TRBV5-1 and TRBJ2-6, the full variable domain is KAGVTQTPRYLIKTRGQQVTLSCSPISGHRSVSWYQQTPGQGLQFLFEYFSETQRNKGNFPGRFSGRQFSNSRSEMNVSTLELGDSALYLCASSPRTSGSSGANVLTFGAGSRLTVL.

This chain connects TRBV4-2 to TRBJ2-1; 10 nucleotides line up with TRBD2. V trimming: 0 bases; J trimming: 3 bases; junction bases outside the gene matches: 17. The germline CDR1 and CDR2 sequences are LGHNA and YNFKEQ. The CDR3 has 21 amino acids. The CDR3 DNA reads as TGTGCCAGCAGCCAAGATCCGCCAGCGGGGGGGCAAATAGGGCTCTACAATGAGCAGTTCTTC. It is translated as CASSQDPPAGGQIGLYNEQFF.

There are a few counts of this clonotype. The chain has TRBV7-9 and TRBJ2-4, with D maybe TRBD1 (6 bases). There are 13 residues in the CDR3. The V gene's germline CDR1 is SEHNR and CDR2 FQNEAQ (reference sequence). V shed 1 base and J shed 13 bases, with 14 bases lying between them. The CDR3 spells CASSLGSPGQQYF. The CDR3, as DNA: TGTGCCAGCAGCTTAGGTTCACCCGGACAGCAGTACTTC.

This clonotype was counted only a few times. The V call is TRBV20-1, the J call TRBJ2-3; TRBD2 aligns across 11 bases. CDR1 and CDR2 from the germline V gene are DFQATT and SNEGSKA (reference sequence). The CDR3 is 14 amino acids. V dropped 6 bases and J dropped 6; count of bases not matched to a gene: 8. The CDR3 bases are TGCAGTGCCCCTTTACTAGCGGGGGCGGATACGCAGTATTTT. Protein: CSAPLLAGADTQYF.

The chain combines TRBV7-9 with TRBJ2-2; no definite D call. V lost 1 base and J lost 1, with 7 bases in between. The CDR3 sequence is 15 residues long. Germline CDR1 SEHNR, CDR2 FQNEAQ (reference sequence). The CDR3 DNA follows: TGTGCCAGCAGCTTAGACGGAATGAACACCGGGGAGCTGTTTTTT. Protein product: CASSLDGMNTGELFF.

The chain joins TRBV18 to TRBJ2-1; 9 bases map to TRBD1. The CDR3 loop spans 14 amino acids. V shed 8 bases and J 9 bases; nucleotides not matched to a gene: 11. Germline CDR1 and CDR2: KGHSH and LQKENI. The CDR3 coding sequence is TGTGCCAGCGGCCCGGGACAGGGATACGGTGAGCAGTTCTTC. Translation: CASGPGQGYGEQFF.

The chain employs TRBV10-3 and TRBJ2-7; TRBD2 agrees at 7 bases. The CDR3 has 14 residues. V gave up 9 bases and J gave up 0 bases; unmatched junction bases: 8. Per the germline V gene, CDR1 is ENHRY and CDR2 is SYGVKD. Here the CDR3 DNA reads TGTGCCATTGCGGGAGTGGGGGACTCCTACGAGCAGTACTTC. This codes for CAIAGVGDSYEQYF.

This CDR3 is CASRALQAAYGYTF. CDR3 nucleotides: TGTGCCAGCAGAGCGCTGCAGGCTGCTTATGGCTACACCTTC. This chain connects TRBV27 to TRBJ1-2, with D unclear. The CDR3 sequence is 14 residues long. The germline V gene encodes CDR1 MNHEY and CDR2 SMNVEV (reference sequence). Trimming cost V 6 bases and J 5 bases, with 16 bases left between them.

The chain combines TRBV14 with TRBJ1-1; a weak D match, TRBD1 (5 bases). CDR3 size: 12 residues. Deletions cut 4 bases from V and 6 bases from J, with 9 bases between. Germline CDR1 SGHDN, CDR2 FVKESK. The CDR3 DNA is TGTGCCAGCAGCCTCGGGACGCCTGAAGCTTTCTTT. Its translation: CASSLGTPEAFF.

CDR3 in amino acids: CSVAGPSFTNYGYTF. As DNA, the CDR3 is TGCAGCGTAGCAGGCCCCTCGTTTACTAACTATGGCTACACCTTC. The chain couples TRBV29-1 to TRBJ1-2; D not resolved. The CDR3 spans 15 residues. The V end lost 6 bases, the J end lost 0 bases, and 17 bases lay between the germline ends. From germline, CDR1 is SQVTM and CDR2 ANQGSEA.

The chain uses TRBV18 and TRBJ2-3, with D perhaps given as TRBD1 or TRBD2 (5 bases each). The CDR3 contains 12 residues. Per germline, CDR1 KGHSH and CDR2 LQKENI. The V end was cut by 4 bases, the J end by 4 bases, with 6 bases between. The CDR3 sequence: CASSRGSDTQYF. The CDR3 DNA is TGTGCCAGCTCACGGGGGTCAGATACGCAGTATTTT. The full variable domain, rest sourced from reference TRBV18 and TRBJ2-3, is NAGVMQNPRHLVRRRGQEARLRCSPMKGHSHVYWYRQLPEEGLKFMVYLQKENIIDESGMPKERFSAEFPKEGPSILRIQQVVRGDSAAYFCASSRGSDTQYFGPGTRLTVL.

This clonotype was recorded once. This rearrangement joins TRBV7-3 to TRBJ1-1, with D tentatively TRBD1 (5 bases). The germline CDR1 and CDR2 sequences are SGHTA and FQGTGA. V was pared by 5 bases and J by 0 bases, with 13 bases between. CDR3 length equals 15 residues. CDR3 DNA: TGTGCCAGCAGCCCTCGGGGAGGGGTGAACACTGAAGCTTTCTTT. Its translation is CASSPRGGVNTEAFF.

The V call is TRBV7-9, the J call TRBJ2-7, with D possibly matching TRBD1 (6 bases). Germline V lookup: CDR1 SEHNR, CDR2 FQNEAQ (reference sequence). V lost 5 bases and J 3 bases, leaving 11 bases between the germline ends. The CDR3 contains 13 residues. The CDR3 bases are TGTGCCAGCAGCCCGGCGGACAGCTACGAGCAGTACTTC. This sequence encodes CASSPADSYEQYF.

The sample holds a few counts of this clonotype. The CDR3 DNA reads TGTGCCAGCACGCGTGACACCCGAAATCAGCCCCAGCATTTT. Protein sequence: CASTRDTRNQPQHF. The chain has TRBV2 and TRBJ1-5; D gene uncertain. The CDR3 consists of 14 residues. V dropped 7 bases and J dropped 4 bases, with 14 bases sitting between them. Germline lookup yields CDR1 SNHLY and CDR2 FYNNEI.

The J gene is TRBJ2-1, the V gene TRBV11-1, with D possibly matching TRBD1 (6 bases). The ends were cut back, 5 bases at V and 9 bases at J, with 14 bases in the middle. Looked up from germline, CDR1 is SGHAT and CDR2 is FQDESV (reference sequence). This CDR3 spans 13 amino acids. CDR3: CASSPHTGSEQFF. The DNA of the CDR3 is TGTGCCAGCAGCCCGCATACAGGGAGTGAGCAGTTCTTC.

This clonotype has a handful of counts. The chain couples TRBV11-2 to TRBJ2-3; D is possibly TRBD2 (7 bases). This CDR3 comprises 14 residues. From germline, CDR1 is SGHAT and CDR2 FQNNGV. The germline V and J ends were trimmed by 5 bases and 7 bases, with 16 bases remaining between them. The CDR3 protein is CASSPGGGTYTQYF. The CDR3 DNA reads TGTGCCAGCAGCCCGGGGGGCGGCACCTATACGCAGTATTTT.

CDR3 loop: CSAPSDSGSGKLFF. CDR3 DNA: TGCAGTGCCCCCTCGGACAGCGGCTCGGGAAAACTGTTTTTT. This chain uses TRBV20-1 with TRBJ1-4; tentatively, D is TRBD1 (6 bases). The germline V gene has CDR1 DFQATT and CDR2 SNEGSKA (reference sequence). V was pared by 6 bases and J by 10 bases, with 21 bases between. The CDR3 spans 14 residues.

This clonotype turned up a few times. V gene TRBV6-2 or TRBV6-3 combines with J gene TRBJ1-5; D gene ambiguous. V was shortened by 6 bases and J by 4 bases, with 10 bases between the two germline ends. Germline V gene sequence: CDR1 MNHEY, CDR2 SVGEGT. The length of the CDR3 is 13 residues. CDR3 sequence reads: CASRGSYNQPQHF. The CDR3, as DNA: TGTGCCAGCAGAGGTAGTTATAATCAGCCCCAGCATTTT.

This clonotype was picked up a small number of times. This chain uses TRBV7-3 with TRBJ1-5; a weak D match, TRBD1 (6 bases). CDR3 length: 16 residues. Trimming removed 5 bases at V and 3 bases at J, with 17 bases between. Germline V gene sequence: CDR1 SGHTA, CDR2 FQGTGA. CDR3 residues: CASSLSPDRFNQPQHF. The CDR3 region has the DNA TGTGCCAGCAGCCTAAGCCCGGACAGATTCAATCAGCCCCAGCATTTT.

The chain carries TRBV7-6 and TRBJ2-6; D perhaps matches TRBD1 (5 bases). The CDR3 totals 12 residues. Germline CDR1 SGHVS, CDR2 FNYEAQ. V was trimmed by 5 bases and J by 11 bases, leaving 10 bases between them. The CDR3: CASSPQGHVLTF. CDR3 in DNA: TGTGCCAGCAGCCCCCAGGGTCACGTCCTGACTTTC. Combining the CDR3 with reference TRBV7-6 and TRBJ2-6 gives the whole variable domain GAGVSQSPRYKVTKRGQDVALRCDPISGHVSLYWYRQALGQGPEFLTYFNYEAQQDKSGLPNDRFSAERPEGSISTLTIQRTEQRDSAMYRCASSPQGHVLTFGAGSRLTVL.

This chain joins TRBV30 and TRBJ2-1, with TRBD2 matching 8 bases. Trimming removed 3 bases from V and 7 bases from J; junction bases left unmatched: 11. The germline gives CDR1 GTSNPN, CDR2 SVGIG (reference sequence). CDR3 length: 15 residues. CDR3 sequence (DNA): TGTGCCTGGAGACACGGGGGGGCCAGCGGTAATGAGCAGTTCTTC. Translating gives CAWRHGGASGNEQFF.

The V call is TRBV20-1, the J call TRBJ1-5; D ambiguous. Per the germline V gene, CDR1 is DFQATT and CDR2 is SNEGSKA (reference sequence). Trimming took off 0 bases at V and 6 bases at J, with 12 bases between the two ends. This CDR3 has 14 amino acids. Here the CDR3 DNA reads TGCAGTGCTAGAGATAACCGGGCCCCTCAGCCCCAGCATTTT. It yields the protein CSARDNRAPQPQHF.

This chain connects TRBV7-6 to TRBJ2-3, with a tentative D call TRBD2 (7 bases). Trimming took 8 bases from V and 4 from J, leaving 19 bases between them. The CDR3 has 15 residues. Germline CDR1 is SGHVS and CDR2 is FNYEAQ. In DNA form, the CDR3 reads TGTGCCAGCGCCCCAGTGGGGGGGGGGCCAGATACGCAGTATTTT. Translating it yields CASAPVGGGPDTQYF.

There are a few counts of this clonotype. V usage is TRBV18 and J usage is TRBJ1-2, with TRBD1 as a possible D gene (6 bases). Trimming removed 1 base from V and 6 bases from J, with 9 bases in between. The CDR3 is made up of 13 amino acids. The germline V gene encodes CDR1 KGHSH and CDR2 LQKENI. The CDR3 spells CASSPLPGDGYTF. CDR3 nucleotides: TGTGCCAGCTCACCACTCCCAGGGGATGGCTACACCTTC. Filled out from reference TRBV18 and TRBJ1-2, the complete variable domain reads NAGVMQNPRHLVRRRGQEARLRCSPMKGHSHVYWYRQLPEEGLKFMVYLQKENIIDESGMPKERFSAEFPKEGPSILRIQQVVRGDSAAYFCASSPLPGDGYTFGSGTRLTVV.

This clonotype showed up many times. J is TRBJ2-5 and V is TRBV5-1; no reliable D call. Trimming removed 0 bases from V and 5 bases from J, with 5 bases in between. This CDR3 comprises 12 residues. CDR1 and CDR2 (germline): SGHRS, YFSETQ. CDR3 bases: TGCGCCAGCAGCTTGGGGAAGGAGACCCAGTACTTC. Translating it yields CASSLGKETQYF.

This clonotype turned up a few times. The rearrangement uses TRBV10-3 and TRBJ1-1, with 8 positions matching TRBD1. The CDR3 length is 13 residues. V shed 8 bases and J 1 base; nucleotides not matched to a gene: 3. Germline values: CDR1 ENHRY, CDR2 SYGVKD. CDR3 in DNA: TGTGCCATCTGGACAGGGCGGAACACTGAAGCTTTCTTT. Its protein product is CAIWTGRNTEAFF.

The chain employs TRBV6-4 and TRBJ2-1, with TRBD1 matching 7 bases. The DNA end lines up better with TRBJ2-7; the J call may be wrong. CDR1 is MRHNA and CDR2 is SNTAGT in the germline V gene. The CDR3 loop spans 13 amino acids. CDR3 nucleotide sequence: TGTGCCAGCAGTCCCGGGCCACAGGGGGAGCAGTACTTC. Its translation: CASSPGPQGEQYF.

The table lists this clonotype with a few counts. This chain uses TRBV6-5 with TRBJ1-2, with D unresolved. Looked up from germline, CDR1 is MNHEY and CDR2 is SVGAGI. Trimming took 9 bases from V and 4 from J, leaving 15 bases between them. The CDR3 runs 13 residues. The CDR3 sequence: CASGGENVYGYTF. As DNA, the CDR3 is TGTGCCAGTGGCGGGGAGAACGTCTATGGCTACACCTTC.

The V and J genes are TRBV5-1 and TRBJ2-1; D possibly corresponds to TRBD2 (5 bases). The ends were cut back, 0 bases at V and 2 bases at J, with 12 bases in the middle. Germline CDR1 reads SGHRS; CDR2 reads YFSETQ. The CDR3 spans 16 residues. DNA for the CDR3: TGCGCCAGCAGCTTGGGCCCGGAGGCCCCCTACAATGAGCAGTTCTTC. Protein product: CASSLGPEAPYNEQFF.